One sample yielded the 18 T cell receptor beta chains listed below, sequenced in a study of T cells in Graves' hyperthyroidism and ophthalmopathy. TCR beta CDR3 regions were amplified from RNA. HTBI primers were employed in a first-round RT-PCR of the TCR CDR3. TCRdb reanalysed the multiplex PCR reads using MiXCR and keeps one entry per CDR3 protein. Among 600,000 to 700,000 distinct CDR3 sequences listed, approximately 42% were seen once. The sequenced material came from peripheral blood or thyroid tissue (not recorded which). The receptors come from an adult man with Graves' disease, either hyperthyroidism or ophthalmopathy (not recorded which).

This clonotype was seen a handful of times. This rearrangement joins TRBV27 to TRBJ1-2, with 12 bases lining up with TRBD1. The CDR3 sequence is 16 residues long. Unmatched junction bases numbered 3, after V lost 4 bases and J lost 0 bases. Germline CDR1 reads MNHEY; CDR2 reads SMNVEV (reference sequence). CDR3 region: CASSSGTGGSNYGYTF. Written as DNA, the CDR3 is TGTGCCAGCAGTTCGGGGACAGGGGGCTCTAACTATGGCTACACCTTC.

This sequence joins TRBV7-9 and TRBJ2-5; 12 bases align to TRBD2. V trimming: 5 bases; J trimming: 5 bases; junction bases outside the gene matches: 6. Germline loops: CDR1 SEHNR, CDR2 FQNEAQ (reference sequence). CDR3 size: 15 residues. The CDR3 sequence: CASSPGLAGMETQYF. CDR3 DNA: TGTGCCAGCAGCCCCGGACTAGCGGGAATGGAGACCCAGTACTTC.

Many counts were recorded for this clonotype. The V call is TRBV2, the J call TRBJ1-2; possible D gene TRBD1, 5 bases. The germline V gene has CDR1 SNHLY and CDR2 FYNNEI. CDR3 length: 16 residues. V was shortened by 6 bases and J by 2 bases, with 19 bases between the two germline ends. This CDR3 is CASRADSDRPNYGYTF. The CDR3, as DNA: TGTGCCAGCAGAGCTGACAGCGACCGACCGAACTATGGCTACACCTTC.

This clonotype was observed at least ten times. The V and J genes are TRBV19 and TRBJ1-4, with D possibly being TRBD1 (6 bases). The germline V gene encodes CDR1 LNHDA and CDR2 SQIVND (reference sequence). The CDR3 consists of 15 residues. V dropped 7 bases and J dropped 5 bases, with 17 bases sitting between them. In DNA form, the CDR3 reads TGTGCCAGTAAATCGGCCGGACAGTCGAATGAAAAACTGTTTTTT. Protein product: CASKSAGQSNEKLFF.

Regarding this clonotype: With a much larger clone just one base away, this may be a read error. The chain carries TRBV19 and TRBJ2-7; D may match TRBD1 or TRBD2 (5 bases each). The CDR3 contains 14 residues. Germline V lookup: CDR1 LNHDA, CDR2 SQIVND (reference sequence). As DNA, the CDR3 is TGTGCCAGTAGTAGGCAGGGAGAGGCCTACGGGCAGTACTTC. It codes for CASSRQGEAYGQYF.

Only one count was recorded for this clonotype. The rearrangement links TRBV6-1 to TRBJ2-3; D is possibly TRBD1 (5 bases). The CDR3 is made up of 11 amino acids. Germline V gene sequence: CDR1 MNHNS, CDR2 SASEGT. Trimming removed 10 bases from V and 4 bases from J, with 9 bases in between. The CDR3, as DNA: TGTGCCACAGGGATAGCAGATACGCAGTATTTT. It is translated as CATGIADTQYF.

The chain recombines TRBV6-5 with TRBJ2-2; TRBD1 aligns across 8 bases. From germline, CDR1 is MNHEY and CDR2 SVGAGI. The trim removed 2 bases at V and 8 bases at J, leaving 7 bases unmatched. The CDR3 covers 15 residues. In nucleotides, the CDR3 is TGTGCCAGCAGTTACCCTCCGGACAGGGCTGGGGAGCTGTTTTTT. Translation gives CASSYPPDRAGELFF.

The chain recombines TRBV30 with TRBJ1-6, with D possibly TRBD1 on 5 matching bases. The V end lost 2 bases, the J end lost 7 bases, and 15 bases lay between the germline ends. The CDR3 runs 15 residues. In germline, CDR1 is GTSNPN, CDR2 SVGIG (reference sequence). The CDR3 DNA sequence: TGTGCCTGGAGTAGCAAGGGGATTTCCAATTCACCCCTCCACTTT. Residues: CAWSSKGISNSPLHF.

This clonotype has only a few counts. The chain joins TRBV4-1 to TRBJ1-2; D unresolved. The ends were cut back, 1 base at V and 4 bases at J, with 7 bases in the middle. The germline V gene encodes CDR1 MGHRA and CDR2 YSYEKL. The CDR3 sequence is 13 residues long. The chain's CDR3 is CASSQVGRYGYTF. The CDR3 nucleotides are TGCGCCAGCAGCCAAGTGGGTCGCTATGGCTACACCTTC.

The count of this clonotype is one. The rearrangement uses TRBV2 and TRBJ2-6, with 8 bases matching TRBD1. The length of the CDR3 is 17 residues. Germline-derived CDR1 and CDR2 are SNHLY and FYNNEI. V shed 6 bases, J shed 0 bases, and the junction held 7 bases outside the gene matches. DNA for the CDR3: TGTGCCAGCAGCTTTGAACAGGGGGGCTCTGGGGCCAACGTCCTGACTTTC. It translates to CASSFEQGGSGANVLTF.

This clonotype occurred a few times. For the CDR3, the DNA is TGTGCCAGCAGCCAAGGTCCCGACGGCCTCTGGGGTTGCACCTTC. It encodes CASSQGPDGLWGCTF. The chain uses TRBV9 and TRBJ1-2, with D uncertain. V was trimmed by 4 bases and J by 13 bases, leaving 26 bases between them. The CDR3 consists of 15 residues. Germline lookup yields CDR1 SGDLS and CDR2 YYNGEE.

CDR3 protein: CASSPRTGGTTEAFF. For the CDR3, the DNA is TGTGCCAGCAGCCCACGGACAGGGGGGACGACTGAAGCTTTCTTT. This chain joins TRBV7-9 and TRBJ1-1; TRBD1 aligns across 10 bases. The CDR3 length is 15 residues. CDR1 and CDR2 (germline): SEHNR, FQNEAQ (reference sequence). V gave up 5 bases and J gave up 5 bases; unmatched junction bases: 8.

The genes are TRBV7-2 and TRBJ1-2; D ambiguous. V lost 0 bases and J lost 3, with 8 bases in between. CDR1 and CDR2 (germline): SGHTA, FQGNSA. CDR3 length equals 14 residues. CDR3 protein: CASSLAQPHYGYTF. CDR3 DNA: TGTGCCAGCAGCTTAGCACAGCCCCACTATGGCTACACCTTC.

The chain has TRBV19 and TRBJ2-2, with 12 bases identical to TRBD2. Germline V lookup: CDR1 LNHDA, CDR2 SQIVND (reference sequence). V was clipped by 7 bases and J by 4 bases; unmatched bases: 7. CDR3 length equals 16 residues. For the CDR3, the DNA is TGTGCCAGTACCCGACTAGCGGGAGCCGGCACCGGGGAGCTGTTTTTT. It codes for CASTRLAGAGTGELFF.

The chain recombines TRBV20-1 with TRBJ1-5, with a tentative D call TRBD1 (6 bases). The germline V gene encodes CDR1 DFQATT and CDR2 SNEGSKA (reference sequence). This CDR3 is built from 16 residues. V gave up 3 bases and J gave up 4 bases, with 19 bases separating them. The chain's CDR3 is CSASPLDSLTNQPQHF. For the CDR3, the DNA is TGCAGTGCTAGCCCCCTGGACAGCCTAACGAATCAGCCCCAGCATTTT.

Here the CDR3 reads CASSLEGSINYGYTF. The CDR3 DNA sequence: TGTGCCAGCAGTTTAGAGGGGTCAATTAACTATGGCTACACCTTC. The chain couples TRBV12-3 or TRBV12-4 to TRBJ1-2, with a possible D match to TRBD1 (5 bases). With 1 base removed from V and 1 base from J, the gap between germline ends came to 10 bases. This CDR3 region has 15 residues.

Written as DNA, the CDR3 is TGCGCCAGCAGCTCATCAGGACAGGGCGAATATGGCTACACCTTC. Its translation is CASSSSGQGEYGYTF. V and J are TRBV5-1 and TRBJ1-2; TRBD1 matches at 8 bases. The CDR3 is made up of 15 amino acids. Germline CDR1 SGHRS, CDR2 YFSETQ. With V trimmed by 3 bases and J by 5 bases, 9 bases remained unmatched.

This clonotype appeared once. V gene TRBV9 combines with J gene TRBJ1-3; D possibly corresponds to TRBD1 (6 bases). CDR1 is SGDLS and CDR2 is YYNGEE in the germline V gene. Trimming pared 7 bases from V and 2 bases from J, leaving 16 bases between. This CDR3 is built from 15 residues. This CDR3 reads CASASNWGPGNTIYF. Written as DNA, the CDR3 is TGTGCCAGCGCCTCGAATTGGGGGCCTGGAAACACCATATATTTT.